This T cell receptor beta chain was documented in a study of CD8 T cells in ankylosing spondylitis. Study-wide points: Reactive arthritis synovial fluid and blood previously showed some of these motif variants. The authors found the disease-linked clones to be CD8+ and relatively rare in peripheral blood. Researchers reportedly found disease-linked clones significantly enriched in matched ankylosing spondylitis synovial fluid. For ankylosing spondylitis blood, a TCR beta motif of several highly homologous variants appeared characteristic.

This clonotype has only a few counts. What it binds is not known. CDR3 length: 16 residues. The V and J ends lost 0 bases and 3 bases, in that order; junction bases with no gene match: 6. Germline V gene sequence: CDR1 LGHNA, CDR2 YSLEER. In making TCR beta libraries, quantitative 5'-RACE with molecular barcodes was used. TCRdb re-derived calls from the 5' RACE reads in MiXCR, one entry per CDR3 protein. The table includes more than 600,000 distinct CDR3 sequences, roughly 19% detected once. Sequenced material: blood, either unsorted or a sorted T cell fraction (not recorded which). The sequence was collected from a male donor with ankylosing spondylitis. The V gene is TRBV4-3, the J gene TRBJ2-7, with 9 bases lining up with TRBD1. CDR3 region: CASSQDTGQGLYEQYF. CDR3 nucleotide sequence: TGCGCCAGCAGCCAAGATACTGGACAGGGGCTCTACGAGCAGTACTTC.